These T cell receptor beta chains were read from a single sample in a study of blood T cell repertoires in COVID-19. Assay used: immunoSEQ multiplex PCR; TCRdb lists only in-frame clones, some missing. The profile shows approximately 290,000 clones, roughly 89% of them singletons. The sample taken for sequencing was peripheral blood. These TCRs come from a man younger than 40 with acute or convalescent COVID-19. CDR3s include the opening cysteine and the closing phenylalanine or tryptophan. The order of the fields is V gene, D gene, clone size, J gene, CDR3 length, CDR3 protein, CDR3 DNA. D genes are given only for firm matches. Expanded clones are given a class, and other clones once, few, many or no size at all.

v_gene: TRBV4-2
d_gene: TRBD2
abundance: .
j_gene: TRBJ2-2
len: 19
CDR3aa: CASSPELGGVKLDTGELFF
CDR3nt: TGTGCCAGCAGCCCGGAATTGGGGGGGGTAAAGTTGGACACCGGGGAGCTGTTTTTT

v_gene: TRBV28
d_gene: .
abundance: .
j_gene: TRBJ1-5
len: 12
CDR3aa: CASTNRVQPQHF
CDR3nt: TGTGCCAGCACCAACAGGGTTCAGCCCCAGCATTTT

v_gene: TRBV27
d_gene: TRBD1
abundance: .
j_gene: TRBJ2-7
len: 17
CDR3aa: CASSLPRGQGGGYEQYF
CDR3nt: TGTGCCAGCAGTTTACCTAGGGGACAGGGAGGAGGCTACGAGCAGTACTTC

v_gene: TRBV7-9
d_gene: .
abundance: .
j_gene: TRBJ1-6
len: 15
CDR3aa: CASRPTGTMDSPLHF
CDR3nt: TGTGCCAGCAGACCAACCGGGACTATGGATTCACCCCTCCACTTT

v_gene: TRBV19
d_gene: .
abundance: .
j_gene: TRBJ1-2
len: 14
CDR3aa: CASNLGATNYGYTF
CDR3nt: TGTGCCAGTAACCTAGGGGCGACTAACTATGGCTACACCTTC

v_gene: TRBV6-5
d_gene: TRBD1
abundance: .
j_gene: TRBJ1-2
len: 12
CDR3aa: CASSQQGNGYTF
CDR3nt: TGTGCCAGCAGCCAACAGGGGAACGGCTACACCTTC

v_gene: TRBV19
d_gene: TRBD1
abundance: .
j_gene: TRBJ1-2
len: 16
CDR3aa: CASSIGGQGSDYGYTF
CDR3nt: TGTGCCAGTAGTATTGGGGGACAGGGGAGTGACTATGGCTACACCTTC

v_gene: TRBV7-9
d_gene: .
abundance: .
j_gene: TRBJ1-2
len: 13
CDR3aa: CASSLAQQGGYTF
CDR3nt: TGTGCCAGCAGCTTAGCCCAGCAGGGTGGCTACACCTTC

v_gene: TRBV7-9
d_gene: TRBD1
abundance: .
j_gene: TRBJ1-2
len: 13
CDR3aa: CASRIPGTDGYTF
CDR3nt: TGTGCCAGCAGAATCCCTGGGACAGACGGCTACACCTTC

v_gene: TRBV12-3/TRBV12-4
d_gene: .
abundance: few
j_gene: TRBJ2-1
len: 13
CDR3aa: CASSPDSSGEQFF
CDR3nt: TGTGCCAGCAGTCCCGATTCCAGTGGTGAGCAGTTCTTC